The sequence of this T cell receptor (beta chain) was determined in a study of blood T cell repertoires in COVID-19. The ends lost 1 base at V and 0 bases at J; junction bases unmatched: 9. Germline V gives CDR1 SGHTA, CDR2 FQGNSA. The CDR3 is made up of 17 amino acids. Profiled with immunoSEQ multiplex PCR; TCRdb holds only in-frame clones, not every one. The sample consists of approximately 280,000 clones, around nine tenths of them appearing once. The sequencing input was PBMCs or T cells enriched from blood (not recorded which). This clonotype was obtained from a woman under 30 who had recovered from COVID-19. The chain carries TRBV7-2 and TRBJ2-7; TRBD1 agrees at 7 bases. The chain's CDR3 is CASSLDLGGQTSYEQYF. CDR3 coding DNA: TGTGCCAGCAGCTTAGATCTTGGGGGACAGACCTCCTACGAGCAGTACTTC.